The 23 T cell receptor beta chains presented below share a single source sample, sequenced in a study of blood T cell repertoires in COVID-19 (TCRdb year 2020). The library was built by means of the immunoSEQ multiplex PCR assay. The clones in this table, taken by TCRdb from immuneACCESS, are in-frame only. Not every clone is retained; where verified, under half of the shortfall comes from an unresolved V gene, and the cause of the rest is unknown. The sample table shows about 66,000 clones, and about four fifths are seen once. The leading ten clones occupy 8.5% to 10% of the sample. The sequencing input was peripheral blood. The receptors were gathered from a human donor in a cohort sampled during active COVID-19.

The J gene is TRBJ2-7, the V gene TRBV6-2 or TRBV6-3, with TRBD1 identical over 9 bases. V gave up 6 bases and J gave up 3 bases; unmatched junction bases: 9. The CDR3 totals 15 residues. Germline CDR1 reads MNHEY; CDR2 reads SVGEGT. CDR3 sequence (DNA): TGTGCCAGCAGCTCATCCGGGACAGGGCGCTACGAGCAGTACTTC. Translation gives CASSSSGTGRYEQYF.

This clone has just one count. The rearrangement joins TRBV5-6 to TRBJ2-3, with 7 bases that match TRBD2. CDR3 size: 12 residues. Germline V lookup: CDR1 SGHDT, CDR2 YYEEEE. The V and J ends lost 1 base and 8 bases, in that order; junction bases with no gene match: 1. CDR3 amino acids: CASSLWGGTQYF. DNA of the CDR3: TGTGCCAGCAGCTTGTGGGGGGGTACGCAGTATTTT.

The chain combines TRBV3-1 (or the pseudogene TRBV3-2) with TRBJ2-1, with 11 positions matching TRBD2. J gave up 0 bases and V 4 bases, and 5 bases lay outside the gene matches. From germline, CDR1 is LGHDT and CDR2 YNNKEL (reference sequence). The CDR3 contains 17 residues. In DNA, the CDR3 is TGTGCCAGCAGCCCACTAGCGGGAGTTCTCTCCTACAATGAGCAGTTCTTC. Protein sequence: CASSPLAGVLSYNEQFF.

The chain has TRBV5-6 and TRBJ1-6; D may be TRBD1 (6 bases). This CDR3 is 15 amino acids long. The germline V gene has CDR1 SGHDT and CDR2 YYEEEE. Trimming pared 0 bases from V and 5 bases from J, leaving 9 bases between. In nucleotides, the CDR3 is TGTGCCAGCAGCTTGGGTCAGGGGCATAATTCACCCCTCCACTTT. Translation: CASSLGQGHNSPLHF. The full variable domain, completed using reference TRBV5-6 and TRBJ1-6, is DAGVTQSPTHLIKTRGQQVTLRCSPKSGHDTVSWYQQALGQGPQFIFQYYEEEERQRGNFPDRFSGHQFPNYSSELNVNALLLGDSALYLCASSLGQGHNSPLHFGNGTRLTVT.

This chain joins TRBV7-6 and TRBJ2-3, with a possible D match to TRBD2 (6 bases). Germline V gene lookup returns CDR1 SGHVS and CDR2 FNYEAQ. The CDR3 is made up of 16 amino acids. The V end was cut by 5 bases, the J end by 2 bases, with 17 bases between. CDR3 region: CASSTPGGQVTDTQYF. Written as DNA, the CDR3 is TGTGCCAGCAGCACGCCCGGAGGGCAGGTCACAGATACGCAGTATTTT.

With respect to this clone: Within the sample, other DNA sequences also encode this same CDR3. CDR3 coding DNA: TGTGCCAGCAGCGTAGGTAGTCCTGGCACAGATACGCAGTATTTT. It codes for CASSVGSPGTDTQYF. The chain recombines TRBV9 with TRBJ2-3; D gene uncertain. The germline V gene has CDR1 SGDLS and CDR2 YYNGEE. The V end lost 0 bases, the J end lost 1 base, and 9 bases lay between the germline ends. This CDR3 has 15 residues.

The CDR3 nucleotides are TGTGCCAGCATCGCAGGGGGCAGCTCGACTAATGAAAAACTGTTTTTT. It encodes CASIAGGSSTNEKLFF. The rearrangement uses TRBV7-9 and TRBJ1-4; 8 nucleotides match TRBD1. The CDR3 is made up of 16 amino acids. Trimming took 7 bases from V and 2 from J; bases not matched to a gene: 9. Per the germline V gene, CDR1 is SEHNR and CDR2 is FQNEAQ (reference sequence).

This chain uses TRBV10-2 with TRBJ2-1; tentative D call: TRBD2 (6 bases). The CDR3 is made up of 12 amino acids. Germline CDR1 and CDR2: WSHSY and SAAADI. Between the trimmed V and J ends, which lost 8 bases and 12 bases, there was a span of 17 bases. Written as DNA, the CDR3 is TGCGCCAGCGCCAATAGCGGCGGTGGGCAGTTCTTC. This encodes CASANSGGGQFF.

The genes are TRBV7-8 and TRBJ2-7; 9 bases are a match to TRBD2. The V gene's germline CDR1 is SGHVS and CDR2 FQNEAQ. The CDR3 loop spans 14 amino acids. Unmatched junction bases numbered 1, after V lost 1 base and J lost 3 bases. The CDR3: CASSLGLADYEQYF. The CDR3 DNA is TGTGCCAGCAGCTTAGGACTAGCGGACTACGAGCAGTACTTC. The full variable domain, its missing parts supplied by reference TRBV7-8 and TRBJ2-7, is GAGVSQSPRYKVAKRGQDVALRCDPISGHVSLFWYQQALGQGPEFLTYFQNEAQLDKSGLPSDRFFAERPEGSVSTLKIQRTQQEDSAVYLCASSLGLADYEQYFGPGTRLTVT.

The V gene is TRBV19, the J gene TRBJ2-7, with 9 bases matching TRBD1. The CDR3 contains 14 residues. CDR1 is LNHDA and CDR2 is SQIVND in the germline V gene (reference sequence). With V trimmed by 1 base and J by 5 bases, 3 bases remained unmatched. The CDR3 here is CASSIGGQGNEQYF. The CDR3 DNA sequence: TGTGCCAGTAGTATAGGGGGACAGGGCAACGAGCAGTACTTC.

This chain connects TRBV6-6 to TRBJ1-6, with 8 bases fitting TRBD1. The CDR3 totals 14 residues. Per the germline V gene, CDR1 is MNHNY and CDR2 is SVGAGI (reference sequence). The V segment lost 6 bases and the J segment 7 bases; nucleotides outside the gene matches: 5. The CDR3 protein is CASSDRGRNSPLHF. CDR3 coding DNA: TGTGCCAGCAGCGACAGGGGTCGAAATTCACCCCTCCACTTT.

The CDR3 nucleotides are TGTGCCAGCAGTTTACCGGGGGGAGGGAAATATAGCAATCAGCCCCAGCATTTT. Residues: CASSLPGGGKYSNQPQHF. This chain links TRBV28 with TRBJ1-5; tentative D call: TRBD1 (5 bases). V was clipped by 2 bases and J by 0 bases, with 17 bases between them. CDR1 is MDHEN, CDR2 SYDVKM, per germline. The CDR3 is 18 residues long.

J is TRBJ1-2 and V is TRBV6-5; D is possibly TRBD1 (6 bases). This CDR3 has 13 amino acids. The germline gives CDR1 MNHEY, CDR2 SVGAGI. The V and J ends lost 6 bases and 2 bases respectively, with 10 bases between them. CDR3 amino acids: CASRPGQNYGYTF. In nucleotides, the CDR3 is TGTGCCAGCAGACCAGGACAGAACTATGGCTACACCTTC.

This chain links TRBV6-5 with TRBJ2-3, with D possibly TRBD1 on 6 matching bases. CDR1 is MNHEY and CDR2 is SVGAGI in the germline V gene. The CDR3 has 15 residues. Trimming removed 10 bases at V and 0 bases at J, with 17 bases between. The CDR3 reads CATMEQGASTDTQYF. The CDR3 nucleotides read TGTGCCACCATGGAACAGGGAGCTAGCACAGATACGCAGTATTTT.

In its sample, this clone was seen once. The chain couples TRBV29-1 to TRBJ2-7; TRBD1 matches at 10 bases. This CDR3 is built from 13 residues. Trimming removed 6 bases from V and 1 base from J; junction bases left unmatched: 3. Germline V CDR1 and CDR2: SQVTM, ANQGSEA. The CDR3 sequence is CSVWDRGSYEQYF. The DNA of the CDR3 is TGCAGCGTCTGGGACAGGGGTTCCTACGAGCAGTACTTC.

This CDR3 reads CASSYGDRDYGYTF. CDR3 coding DNA: TGTGCCAGCAGCTACGGCGACAGGGACTATGGCTACACCTTC. The chain joins TRBV5-4 to TRBJ1-2, with TRBD1 identical over 7 bases. The V and J ends lost 3 bases and 3 bases, in that order; junction bases with no gene match: 5. Germline V CDR1 and CDR2: SGHNT, YYREEE (reference sequence). The CDR3 has 14 residues. Full variable domain (outside the CDR3, taken from reference TRBV5-4 and TRBJ1-2): ETGVTQSPTHLIKTRGQQVTLRCSSQSGHNTVSWYQQALGQGPQFIFQYYREEENGRGNFPPRFSGLQFPNYSSELNVNALELDDSALYLCASSYGDRDYGYTFGSGTRLTVV.

J is TRBJ1-5 and V is TRBV28; TRBD1 is a possible D gene (5 bases). The V gene lost 8 bases and the J gene lost 5 bases, with 16 bases spanning the gap. CDR3 size: 14 residues. CDR1 is MDHEN and CDR2 is SYDVKM in the germline V gene. DNA of the CDR3: TGTGCCAGCTTGAGGCAGGGATCGGATCAGCCCCAGCATTTT. Translating it yields CASLRQGSDQPQHF.

V usage is TRBV5-5 and J usage is TRBJ2-7; D gene unclear. Germline CDR1 SGHKS, CDR2 YYEKEE (reference sequence). The V and J ends lost 4 bases and 7 bases respectively, with 15 bases between them. CDR3 length: 13 residues. CDR3 in DNA: TGTGCCAGCAGCCTCGACGCGGCGCGGGAGCAGTACTTC. It encodes CASSLDAAREQYF.

This clone came up a few times. The rearrangement links TRBV2 to TRBJ2-6; TRBD1 aligns across 8 bases. The CDR3 sequence is 15 residues long. The V gene end was trimmed by 4 bases and the J gene end by 4 bases; junction bases not matched to a gene: 3. The germline V gene encodes CDR1 SNHLY and CDR2 FYNNEI. The CDR3 region has the DNA TGTGCCAGCAGTGGGACAGGGCTCGGGGCCAACGTCCTGACTTTC. Its protein product is CASSGTGLGANVLTF.

The V gene is TRBV18, the J gene TRBJ1-3; D is uncertain. Trimming pared 2 bases from V and 3 bases from J, leaving 14 bases between. The germline CDR1 and CDR2 sequences are KGHSH and LQKENI. The CDR3 sequence is 16 residues long. The CDR3 is CASSPGLRQIGNTIYF. DNA of the CDR3: TGTGCCAGCTCACCAGGACTACGGCAGATTGGAAACACCATATATTTT.

The chain combines TRBV23-1 with TRBJ1-5; possibly TRBD1 for D (5 bases). TRBV23-1 is sorted into the ORF group, with uncertain function. The CDR3 length is 16 residues. Trimming stripped 6 bases from V and 3 bases from J, with 18 bases between. The CDR3 nucleotides read TGCGCCAGCAGCGGGGGTGAAGGATCCGTCAATCAGCCCCAGCATTTT. It encodes CASSGGEGSVNQPQHF.

The V call is TRBV4-3, the J call TRBJ2-7, with TRBD1 identical over 11 bases. The V gene end was trimmed by 3 bases and the J gene end by 4 bases; junction bases not matched to a gene: 2. CDR1 LGHNA and CDR2 YSLEER come from the germline V gene. CDR3 length: 14 amino acids. In nucleotides, the CDR3 is TGCGCCAGCAGCCACGGGGACAGGGGGTACGAGCAGTACTTC. This sequence encodes CASSHGDRGYEQYF.

A single count supports this clone. This rearrangement joins TRBV30 to TRBJ1-1; 11 positions match TRBD1. V was pared by 1 base and J by 3 bases, with 7 bases of the junction left unmatched. This CDR3 contains 16 residues. Germline CDR1 GTSNPN, CDR2 SVGIG (reference sequence). Here the CDR3 DNA reads TGTGCCTGGAGTGGGGGCCGGGACAGGGGGGACACTGAAGCTTTCTTT. Amino acids: CAWSGGRDRGDTEAFF.